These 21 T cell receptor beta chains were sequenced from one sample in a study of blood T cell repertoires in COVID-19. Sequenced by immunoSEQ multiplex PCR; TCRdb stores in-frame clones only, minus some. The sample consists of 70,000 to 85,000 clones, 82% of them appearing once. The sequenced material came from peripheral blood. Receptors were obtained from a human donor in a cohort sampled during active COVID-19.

The CDR3 is CASSMDRPLGTGDGYTF. In DNA, the CDR3 is TGTGCCAGTAGTATGGACCGACCCCTAGGGACAGGGGATGGCTACACCTTC. V and J are TRBV19 and TRBJ1-2; 10 nucleotides match TRBD1. CDR1 and CDR2 from the germline V gene are LNHDA and SQIVND (reference sequence). The CDR3 is 17 amino acids. V lost 3 bases, J lost 6 bases, and 13 bases stayed unmatched.

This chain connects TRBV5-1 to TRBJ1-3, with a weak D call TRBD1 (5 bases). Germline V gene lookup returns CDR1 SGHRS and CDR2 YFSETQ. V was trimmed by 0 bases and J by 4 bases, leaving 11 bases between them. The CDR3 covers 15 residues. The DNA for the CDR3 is TGCGCCAGCAGCTTGGACGGCAGGGCCGGAAACACCATATATTTT. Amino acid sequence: CASSLDGRAGNTIYF.

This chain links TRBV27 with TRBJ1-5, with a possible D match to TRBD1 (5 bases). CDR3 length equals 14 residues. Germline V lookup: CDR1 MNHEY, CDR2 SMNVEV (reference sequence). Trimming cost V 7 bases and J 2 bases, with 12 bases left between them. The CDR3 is CASKARVRNQPQHF. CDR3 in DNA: TGTGCCAGCAAAGCCAGGGTTCGCAATCAGCCCCAGCATTTT.

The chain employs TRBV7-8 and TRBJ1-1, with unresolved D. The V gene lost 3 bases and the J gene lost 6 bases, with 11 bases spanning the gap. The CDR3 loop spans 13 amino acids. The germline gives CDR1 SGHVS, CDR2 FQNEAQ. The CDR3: CASSFGMGAEAFF. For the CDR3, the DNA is TGTGCCAGCAGCTTTGGTATGGGCGCTGAAGCTTTCTTT.

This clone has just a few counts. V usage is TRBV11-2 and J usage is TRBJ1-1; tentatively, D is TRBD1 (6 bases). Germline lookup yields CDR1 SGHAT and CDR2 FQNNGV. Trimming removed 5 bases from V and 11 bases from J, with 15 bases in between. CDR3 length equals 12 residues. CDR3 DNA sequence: TGTGCCAGCAGCCATACACTGCAGGGGGCTTTCTTT. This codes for CASSHTLQGAFF. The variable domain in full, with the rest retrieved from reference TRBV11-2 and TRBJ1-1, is EAGVAQSPRYKIIEKRQSVAFWCNPISGHATLYWYQQILGQGPKLLIQFQNNGVVDDSQLPKDRFSAERLKGVDSTLKIQPAKLEDSAVYLCASSHTLQGAFFGQGTRLTVV.

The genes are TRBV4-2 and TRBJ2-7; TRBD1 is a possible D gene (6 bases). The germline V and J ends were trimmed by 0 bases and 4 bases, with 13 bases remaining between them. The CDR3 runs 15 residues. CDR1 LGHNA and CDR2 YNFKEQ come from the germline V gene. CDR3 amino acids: CASSQDNAGVYEQYF. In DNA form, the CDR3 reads TGTGCCAGCAGCCAAGATAACGCAGGGGTGTACGAGCAGTACTTC.

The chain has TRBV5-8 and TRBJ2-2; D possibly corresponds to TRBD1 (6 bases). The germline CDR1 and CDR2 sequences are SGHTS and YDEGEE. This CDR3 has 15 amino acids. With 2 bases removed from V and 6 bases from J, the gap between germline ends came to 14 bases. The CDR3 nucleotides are TGTGCCAGCAGCTTTCAGGGGCAGGTGCCCGGGGAGCTGTTTTTT. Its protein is CASSFQGQVPGELFF.

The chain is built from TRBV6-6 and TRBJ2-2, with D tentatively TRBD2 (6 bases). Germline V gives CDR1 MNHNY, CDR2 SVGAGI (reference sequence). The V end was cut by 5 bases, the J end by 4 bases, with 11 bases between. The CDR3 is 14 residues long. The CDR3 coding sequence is TGTGCCAGCAGTAGTTGGGGAGGCACCGGGGAGCTGTTTTTT. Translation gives CASSSWGGTGELFF.

The CDR3 reads CASSPPMTGSTDTQYF. DNA for the CDR3: TGTGCCAGCTCTCCCCCCATGACAGGGAGCACAGATACGCAGTATTTT. This sequence joins TRBV18 and TRBJ2-3; 7 bases are a match to TRBD1. Germline lookup yields CDR1 KGHSH and CDR2 LQKENI. V trimming: 6 bases; J trimming: 0 bases; junction bases outside the gene matches: 9. This CDR3 comprises 16 residues.

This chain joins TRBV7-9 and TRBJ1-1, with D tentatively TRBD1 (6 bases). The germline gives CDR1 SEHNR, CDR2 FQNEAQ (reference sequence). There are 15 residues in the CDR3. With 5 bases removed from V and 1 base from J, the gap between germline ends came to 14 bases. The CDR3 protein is CASSPGAARNTEAFF. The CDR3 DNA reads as TGTGCCAGCAGCCCAGGGGCAGCCCGGAACACTGAAGCTTTCTTT.

For the CDR3, the DNA is TGTGCCAGCACCCCCCGGGGGGGGGCTGCTGAAGCTTTCTTT. It encodes CASTPRGGAAEAFF. The chain uses TRBV6-5 and TRBJ1-1, with D maybe TRBD1 (6 bases). CDR1 is MNHEY and CDR2 is SVGAGI in the germline V gene. V gave up 7 bases and J gave up 6 bases, with 18 bases separating them. This CDR3 has 14 residues.

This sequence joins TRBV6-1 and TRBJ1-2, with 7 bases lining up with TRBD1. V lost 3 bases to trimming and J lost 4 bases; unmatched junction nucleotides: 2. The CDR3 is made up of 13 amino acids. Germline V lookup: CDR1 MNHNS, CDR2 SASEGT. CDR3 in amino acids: CASSEDRLYGYTF. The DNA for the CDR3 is TGTGCCAGCAGTGAGGACAGGCTCTATGGCTACACCTTC.

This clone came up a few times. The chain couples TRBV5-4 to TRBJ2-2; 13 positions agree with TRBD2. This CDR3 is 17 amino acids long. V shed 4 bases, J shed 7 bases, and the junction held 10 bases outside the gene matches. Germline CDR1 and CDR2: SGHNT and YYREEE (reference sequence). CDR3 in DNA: TGTGCCAGCAGCACGAAGACTAGCGGGGGGCTGGGCGGGGAGCTGTTTTTT. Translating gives CASSTKTSGGLGGELFF. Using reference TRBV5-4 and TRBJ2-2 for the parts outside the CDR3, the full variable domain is ETGVTQSPTHLIKTRGQQVTLRCSSQSGHNTVSWYQQALGQGPQFIFQYYREEENGRGNFPPRFSGLQFPNYSSELNVNALELDDSALYLCASSTKTSGGLGGELFFGEGSRLTVL.

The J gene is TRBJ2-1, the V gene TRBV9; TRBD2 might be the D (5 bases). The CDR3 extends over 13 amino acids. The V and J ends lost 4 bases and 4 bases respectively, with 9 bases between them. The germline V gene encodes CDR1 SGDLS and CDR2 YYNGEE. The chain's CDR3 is CASSPGVYNEQFF. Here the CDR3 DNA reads TGTGCCAGCAGCCCCGGGGTGTACAATGAGCAGTTCTTC.

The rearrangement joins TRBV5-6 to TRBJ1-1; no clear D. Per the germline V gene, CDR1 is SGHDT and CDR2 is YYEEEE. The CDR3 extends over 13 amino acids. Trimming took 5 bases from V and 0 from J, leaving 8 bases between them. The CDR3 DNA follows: TGTGCCAGCAGGGCAGGCATGAACACTGAAGCTTTCTTT. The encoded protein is CASRAGMNTEAFF.

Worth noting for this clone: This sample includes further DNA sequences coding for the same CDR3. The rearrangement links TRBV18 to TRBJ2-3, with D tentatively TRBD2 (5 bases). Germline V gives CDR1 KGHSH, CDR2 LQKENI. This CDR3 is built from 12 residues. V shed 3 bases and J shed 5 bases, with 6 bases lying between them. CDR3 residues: CASSPRGDTQYF. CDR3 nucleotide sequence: TGTGCCAGCTCACCCCGGGGAGATACGCAGTATTTT.

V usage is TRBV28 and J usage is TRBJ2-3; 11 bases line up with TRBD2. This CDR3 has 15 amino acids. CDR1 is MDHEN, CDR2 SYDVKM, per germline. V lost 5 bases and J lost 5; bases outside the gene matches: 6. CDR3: CASSPLAGVRDTQYF. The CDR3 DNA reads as TGTGCCAGCAGTCCACTAGCGGGGGTGAGAGATACGCAGTATTTT.

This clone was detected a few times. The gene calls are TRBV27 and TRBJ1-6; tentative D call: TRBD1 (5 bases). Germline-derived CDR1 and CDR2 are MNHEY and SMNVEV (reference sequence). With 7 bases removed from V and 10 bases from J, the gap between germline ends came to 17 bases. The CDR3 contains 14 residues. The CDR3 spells CASTPSGGTSPLHF. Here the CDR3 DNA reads TGTGCCAGCACCCCGTCGGGGGGGACGTCACCCCTCCACTTT.

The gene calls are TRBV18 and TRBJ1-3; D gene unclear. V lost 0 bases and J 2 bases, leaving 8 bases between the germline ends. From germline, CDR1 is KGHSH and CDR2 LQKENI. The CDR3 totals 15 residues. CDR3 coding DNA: TGTGCCAGCTCACCACCAAGAGGGACTGGAAACACCATATATTTT. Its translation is CASSPPRGTGNTIYF.

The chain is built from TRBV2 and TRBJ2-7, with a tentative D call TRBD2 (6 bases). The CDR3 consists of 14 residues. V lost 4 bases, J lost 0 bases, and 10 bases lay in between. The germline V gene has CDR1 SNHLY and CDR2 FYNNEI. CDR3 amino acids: CASSGGGNSYEQYF. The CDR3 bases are TGTGCCAGCAGTGGGGGCGGGAACTCCTACGAGCAGTACTTC. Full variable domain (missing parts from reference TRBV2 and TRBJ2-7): EPEVTQTPSHQVTQMGQEVILRCVPISNHLYFYWYRQILGQKVEFLVSFYNNEISEKSEIFDDQFSVERPDGSNFTLKIRSTKLEDSAMYFCASSGGGNSYEQYFGPGTRLTVT.

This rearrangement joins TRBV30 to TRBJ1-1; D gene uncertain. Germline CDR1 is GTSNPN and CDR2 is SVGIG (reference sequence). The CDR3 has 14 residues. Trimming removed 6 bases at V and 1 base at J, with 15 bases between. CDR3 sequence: CACEFHVWNTEAFF. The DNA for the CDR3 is TGTGCCTGTGAGTTCCACGTCTGGAACACTGAAGCTTTCTTT.